This T cell receptor beta chain was documented in a study of shared clonotypes between healthy human individuals (TCRdb year 2020). Study-level background: The cohort comprised two women and three men aged 18 to 49 years. To increase sequencing depth and limit assay-specific biases, TCR repertoire library preparation and sequencing were carried out by different laboratories using diverse techniques. Each donor's leukapheresis produced roughly between about 0.8 and 8.9 billion PBMCs. To estimate repertoire size and how much clonotypes are shared between individuals, the study performed deep sequencing of blood TCR repertoires from about 5 healthy adults. For each donor, CD4 naive and CD4 memory were each run on three plates, CD8 naive on two plates, and CD8 memory on one plate. General study outcomes and caveats: Estimated clonotype richness was generally larger for naive than for memory subsets. Sampling was restricted to blood, and TCR repertoires in tissue are likely to differ from TCR repertoires in blood. Approximately 5% of naive CD4, 3.5% of naive CD8, roughly 2.4% of memory CD4, and about 0.4% of memory CD8 clonotypes were shared across several donors. Clonotypes shared by all four sorted-subset donors showed higher generation probabilities than non-shared clonotypes. The genetic and exposure-history diversity represented was limited by the small number of donors. Even with the large sequencing depth, rarefaction of the sorted-subset datasets indicated that sequencing was incomplete. Pairwise subsampling led to the expectation that sequencing depth would affect the degree of clonotype sharing among donors.

The CDR3 goes from the cysteine to the phenylalanine over 15 residues. Kept here is only the CDR3 DNA, which spans 45 bases and is read in frame from base 1. The germline ends are 14 bases apart after V is trimmed by 5 bases and J by 0 bases. CDR1 MNHNY and CDR2 SVGAGI are derived from the germline V gene (reference sequence). As regards this clone: Its antigen is not yet known. Base qualities are not provided; no much larger clone lies one nucleotide away.

Using the deep immunoSEQ assay, TCR CDR3 regions were amplified from genomic DNA by multiplex PCR. Extracted genomic DNA from each cell subset was spread evenly across all wells of several immunoSEQ 96-well plates, with each plate serving as a replicate. For sorted subsets, each replicate PCR was loaded with approximately 0.2 ug genomic DNA, equivalent to 25,000 to 30,000 T cell genomes. Purified libraries were quantified with a Qubit 3.0 fluorometer, sized on a Bioanalyzer 2100, and re-quantified with the KAPA Library Quantification kit. Every immunoSEQ 96-well plate was sequenced on a dedicated single-read 150-cycle Illumina NextSeq 550 flow cell. In the source study's methods: Because only junctional sequences without quality scores were contained in the immunoSEQ output, filtering matching that applied to full-length reads could not be performed. Sequences were annotated with PyIR, a Python wrapper for IgBLAST v1.9, and V/J genes and CDR3 were assigned using IMGT germline references. Any read was removed if the V/J assignment was weak (E-value above 1e-6), the CDR3 was missing, or the read contained stop codons, out-of-frame junctions, or ambiguous translated residues. V3J clonotypes were defined as sequences sharing the same inferred V gene, J gene, and CDR3 amino acid sequence. To compute the percentage overlap between repertoires, the number of shared unique clonotypes was divided by the size of the smaller repertoire. RTK rarefaction, the Chao1 estimator, and Recon v2.1 estimates of unobserved clonotypes were used to assess repertoire richness. Generation probabilities for all TCRbeta clonotypes obtained by the gDNA method from several donors were computed using OLGA. Not all clones reach the TCRdb copy of this immuneACCESS table, which keeps in-frame sequences only. Checked studies attribute under half of the gap to unresolved V genes and leave the rest unexplained. For V, J and clone size, that table is used; D and trimming come from the DNA. Present in this sample are 2,500,000 or so clones, roughly 92% of which were seen just once. In total, the top ten clones hold around 0.4% of the sample.

The donors were healthy, HIV-negative adults with no recently reported acute infections or vaccinations. All donors were Caucasian adults living in Nashville, Tennessee, USA. CD4+ T cells were enriched by magnetic negative selection, after which naive cells were positively selected on CD45RA and the negative fraction was taken as the memory subset. Blood was collected by leukapheresis, and PBMCs were isolated by Ficoll-Histopaque density gradient centrifugation and then cryopreserved in liquid nitrogen vapor phase. Analytical flow cytometry was used to check the purity and quantity of each magnetically sorted T cell population. Each sorted fraction had its genomic DNA isolated and then quantified by UV absorbance on a Nanodrop 2000c.

The chain is made from TRBV6-6 and TRBJ2-7, and the D gene may be TRBD2, 6 bases matching. Sequencing was carried out using naive CD4+ T cells from PBMCs. What this sample's cell subset or site label stands for: CD45RA+ positively selected. This sequence was found in a man between 18 and 35 years old in good health. Some clones in this sample may be carry-over from other donors' samples. The CDR3 loop reads CASSPERVSSYEQYF. DNA sequence: TGTGCCAGCAGTCCAGAGCGGGTCAGCTCCTACGAGCAGTACTTC.